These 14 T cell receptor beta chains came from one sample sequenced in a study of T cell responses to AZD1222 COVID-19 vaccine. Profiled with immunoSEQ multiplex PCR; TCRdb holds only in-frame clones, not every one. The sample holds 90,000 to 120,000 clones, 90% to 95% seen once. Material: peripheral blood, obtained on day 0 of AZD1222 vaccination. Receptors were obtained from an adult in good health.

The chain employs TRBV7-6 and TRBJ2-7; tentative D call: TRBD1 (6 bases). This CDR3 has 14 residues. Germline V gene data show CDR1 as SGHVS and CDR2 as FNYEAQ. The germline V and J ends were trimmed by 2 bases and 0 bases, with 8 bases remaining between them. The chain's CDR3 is CASSLSQGSYEQYF. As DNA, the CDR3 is TGTGCCAGCAGCTTATCACAGGGCTCCTACGAGCAGTACTTC.

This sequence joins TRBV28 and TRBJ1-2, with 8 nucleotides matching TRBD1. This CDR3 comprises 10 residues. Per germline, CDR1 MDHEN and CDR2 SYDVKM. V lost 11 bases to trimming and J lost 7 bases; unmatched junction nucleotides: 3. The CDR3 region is CASGGRGYTF. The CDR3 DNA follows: TGTGCCTCAGGGGGCCGTGGCTACACCTTC.

The CDR3 coding sequence is TGTGCTAGTGGTTTGGGAACAGCGGCTAGAATGAACACTGAAGCTTTCTTT. Translated: CASGLGTAARMNTEAFF. V gene TRBV12-5 combines with J gene TRBJ1-1; D is unresolved. V was trimmed by 1 base and J by 0 bases, leaving 15 bases between them. CDR3 length: 17 residues. Germline CDR1 and CDR2: LGHNT and FRNRAP.

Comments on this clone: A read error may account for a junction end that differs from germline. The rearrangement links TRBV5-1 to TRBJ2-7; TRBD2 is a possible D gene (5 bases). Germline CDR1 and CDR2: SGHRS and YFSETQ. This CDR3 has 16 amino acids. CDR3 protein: CASRLGSGADVYEQYF. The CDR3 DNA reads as TGCGCCAGCAGGTTGGGCTCTGGAGCGGATGTCTACGAGCAGTACTTC. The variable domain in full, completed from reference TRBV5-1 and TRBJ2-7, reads KAGVTQTPRYLIKTRGQQVTLSCSPISGHRSVSWYQQTPGQGLQFLFEYFSETQRNKGNFPGRFSGRQFSNSRSEMNVSTLELGDSALYLCASRLGSGADVYEQYFGPGTRLTVT.

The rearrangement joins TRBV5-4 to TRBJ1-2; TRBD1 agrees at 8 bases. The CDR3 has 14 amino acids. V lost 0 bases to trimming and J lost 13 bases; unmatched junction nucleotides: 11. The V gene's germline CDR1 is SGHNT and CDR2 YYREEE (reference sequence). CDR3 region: CASSLVAGQGGSTF. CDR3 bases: TGTGCCAGCAGCTTGGTAGCCGGACAGGGTGGGTCCACCTTC.

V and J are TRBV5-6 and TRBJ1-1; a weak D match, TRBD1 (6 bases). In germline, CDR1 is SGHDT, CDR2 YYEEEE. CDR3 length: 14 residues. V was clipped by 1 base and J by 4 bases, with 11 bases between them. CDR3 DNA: TGTGCCAGCAGCTTGCCCCAGGGGAGCACTGAAGCTTTCTTT. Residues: CASSLPQGSTEAFF.

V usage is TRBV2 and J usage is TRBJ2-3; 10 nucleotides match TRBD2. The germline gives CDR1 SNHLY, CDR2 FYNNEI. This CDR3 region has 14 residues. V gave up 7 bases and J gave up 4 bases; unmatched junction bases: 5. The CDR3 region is CASTLLAGSDTQYF. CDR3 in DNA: TGTGCCAGCACCTTACTAGCGGGATCAGATACGCAGTATTTT.

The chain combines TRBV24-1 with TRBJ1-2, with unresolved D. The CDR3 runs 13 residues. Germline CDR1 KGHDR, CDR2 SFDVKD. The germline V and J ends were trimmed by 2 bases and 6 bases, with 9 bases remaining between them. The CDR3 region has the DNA TGTGCCACCAGTGATTCGGACTATAATGGCTACACCTTC. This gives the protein CATSDSDYNGYTF.

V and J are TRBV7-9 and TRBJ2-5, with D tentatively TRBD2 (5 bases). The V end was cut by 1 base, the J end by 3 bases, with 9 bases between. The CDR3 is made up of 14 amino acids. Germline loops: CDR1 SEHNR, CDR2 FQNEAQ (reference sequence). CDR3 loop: CASSLVPGKETQYF. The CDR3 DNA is TGTGCCAGCAGCTTAGTACCGGGGAAAGAGACCCAGTACTTC.

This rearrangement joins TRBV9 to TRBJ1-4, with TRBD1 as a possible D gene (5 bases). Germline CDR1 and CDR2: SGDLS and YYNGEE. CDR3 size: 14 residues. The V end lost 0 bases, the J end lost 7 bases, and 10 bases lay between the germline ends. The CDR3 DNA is TGTGCCAGCAGCGTAGGCAGGGCTGGTGAAAAACTGTTTTTT. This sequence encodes CASSVGRAGEKLFF.

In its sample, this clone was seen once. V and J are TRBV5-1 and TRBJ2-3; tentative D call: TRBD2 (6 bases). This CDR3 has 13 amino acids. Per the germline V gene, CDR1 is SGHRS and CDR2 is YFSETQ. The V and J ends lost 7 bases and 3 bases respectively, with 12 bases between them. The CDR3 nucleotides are TGCGCCAGCGGGACGGGGAGGACAGATACGCAGTATTTT. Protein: CASGTGRTDTQYF.

In DNA form, the CDR3 reads TGTGCCAGAAGCTTGGTGGGCTGGGAAAAACTGTTTTTT. Its translation is CARSLVGWEKLFF. The gene calls are TRBV5-3 and TRBJ1-4; D is unclear. TRBV5-3 is recorded as an ORF, its role being uncertain. The V end was cut by 0 bases, the J end by 8 bases, with 8 bases between. The CDR3 is 13 amino acids.

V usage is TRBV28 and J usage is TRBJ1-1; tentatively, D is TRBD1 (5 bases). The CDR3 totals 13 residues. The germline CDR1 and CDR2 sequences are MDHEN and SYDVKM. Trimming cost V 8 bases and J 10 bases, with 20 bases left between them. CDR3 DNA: TGTGCCAGCCGTGAGCCGGGGCCTTTGGTAGCTTTCTTT. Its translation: CASREPGPLVAFF.

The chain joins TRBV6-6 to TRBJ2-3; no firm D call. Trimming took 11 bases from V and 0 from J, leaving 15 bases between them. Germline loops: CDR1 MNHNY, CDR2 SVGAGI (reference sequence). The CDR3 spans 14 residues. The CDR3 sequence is CAGSRAASTDTQYF. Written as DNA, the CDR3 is TGTGCCGGATCCCGGGCCGCGAGCACAGATACGCAGTATTTT.